The clone carrying this T cell receptor (beta chain) was seen a few times. The antigen remains undetermined. Germline V gene lookup returns CDR1 SGHTA and CDR2 FQGNSA. This CDR3 contains 15 residues. Germline trimming cut 5 bases from V and 5 bases from J; bases unmatched to any gene: 6. Two oligonucleotides, mixed equimolar, formed the beta constant-region primer covering TRBC1 and TRBC2. Each CDR3 protein gets one entry after TCRdb re-called the UMI-ligation and nested PCR reads with MiXCR. This table has over 25,000 distinct CDR3 sequences, 9.5% to 12% appearing once. Effector memory cells were sorted as CD45RA-CD27-, EMRA cells as CD45RA+CD27-. This sample was included in a study of naive and memory T cell subsets. Study-wide findings and caveats: The power law exponent of TCR abundance differed between naive and memory cells. Over 85% of naive TCR sequences appeared only once, unlike memory subsets.

This TCR came from a human donor in good health. The sample comprised effector memory CD4+ T cells from blood. Stated subset: effector memory, CD45RA- CD27-. The V and J genes are TRBV7-2 and TRBJ2-1; 10 bases are shared with TRBD1. Written as DNA, the CDR3 is TGTGCCAGCAGCACCGGGACAGGGGCGAACAATGAGCAGTTCTTC. It translates to CASSTGTGANNEQFF.